The 13 T cell receptor beta chains below come from one sample, sequenced in a study of T cell repertoires and Cas9 in healthy adults. Repertoires were generated with immunoSEQ multiplex PCR, while TCRdb's copy carries only in-frame clones and drops some. The sample has tens of thousands of clones, roughly nine tenths seen once. The sample consisted of CD4+ effector T cells (CD127+, CD25-, CD137-, CD154-) from PBMCs; culture status not recorded. The receptor source for this set is a human donor in good health.

This chain links TRBV7-9 with TRBJ2-6; tentative D call: TRBD1 (6 bases). The CDR3 spans 18 residues. Trimming removed 5 bases from V and 0 bases from J, with 17 bases in between. The germline V gene encodes CDR1 SEHNR and CDR2 FQNEAQ (reference sequence). In DNA form, the CDR3 reads TGTGCCAGCAGCGCAGACAGGTCCCTACACTCTGGGGCCAACGTCCTGACTTTC. This encodes CASSADRSLHSGANVLTF.

The chain combines TRBV29-1 with TRBJ1-2; possible D gene TRBD1, 6 bases. Trimming shortened V by 8 bases and J by 6 bases, and 13 bases separated the two germline ends. The CDR3 is 11 residues long. CDR1 is SQVTM and CDR2 is ANQGSEA in the germline V gene. CDR3 DNA: TGCAGCAGGGGGGGGGATCATGGCTACACCTTC. It is translated as CSRGGDHGYTF.

This clone was observed a handful of times. The chain employs TRBV6-5 and TRBJ2-2; D unresolved. V was shortened by 5 bases and J by 4 bases, with 8 bases between the two germline ends. This CDR3 comprises 13 residues. Germline V lookup: CDR1 MNHEY, CDR2 SVGAGI. In nucleotides, the CDR3 is TGTGCCAGCAGTACCCCAGTCACCGGGGAGCTGTTTTTT. Translation gives CASSTPVTGELFF.

This chain joins TRBV10-2 and TRBJ1-5, with unresolved D. The germline V gene encodes CDR1 WSHSY and CDR2 SAAADI. The CDR3 is 14 residues long. The germline V and J ends were trimmed by 8 bases and 3 bases, with 14 bases remaining between them. Here the CDR3 reads CASGSGNLNQPQHF. CDR3 DNA: TGCGCCAGCGGTAGTGGGAATCTCAATCAGCCCCAGCATTTT.

This rearrangement joins TRBV29-1 to TRBJ2-3; no clear D gene. The CDR3 spans 11 residues. Germline V lookup: CDR1 SQVTM, CDR2 ANQGSEA. Deletions cut 3 bases from V and 2 bases from J, with 3 bases between. In nucleotides, the CDR3 is TGCAGCGTTGACTTCACAGATACGCAGTATTTT. Translating it yields CSVDFTDTQYF.

The gene calls are TRBV2 and TRBJ2-1; 9 bases map to TRBD2. The CDR3 runs 15 residues. Germline assignment: CDR1 SNHLY and CDR2 FYNNEI. V was clipped by 4 bases and J by 5 bases; unmatched bases: 6. The CDR3 nucleotides are TGTGCCAGCAGTGTGGGACTAGCAATCGACAATGAGCAGTTCTTC. This codes for CASSVGLAIDNEQFF.

The V call is TRBV6-5, the J call TRBJ1-5, with D perhaps matching TRBD1 (6 bases). Germline V gene data show CDR1 as MNHEY and CDR2 as SVGAGI. V lost 6 bases, J lost 2 bases, and 14 bases lay in between. The CDR3 is made up of 15 amino acids. CDR3 sequence: CASRRRGSGNQPQHF. CDR3 in DNA: TGTGCCAGCAGGCGCAGGGGATCGGGCAATCAGCCCCAGCATTTT.

In its sample, this clone was seen once. The chain carries TRBV27 and TRBJ2-2; 12 bases are a match to TRBD2. CDR1 is MNHEY and CDR2 is SMNVEV in the germline V gene (reference sequence). This CDR3 has 15 residues. J was trimmed by 6 bases and V by 6 bases; bases with no gene match: 5. The CDR3: CASSRLAGESGELFF. The CDR3 DNA follows: TGTGCCAGCAGCCGACTAGCGGGAGAGTCCGGGGAGCTGTTTTTT.

V and J are TRBV11-1 and TRBJ1-1; 7 nucleotides line up with TRBD1. The CDR3 has 16 residues. Germline V lookup: CDR1 SGHAT, CDR2 FQDESV (reference sequence). The V segment lost 4 bases and the J segment 0 bases; nucleotides outside the gene matches: 8. In DNA form, the CDR3 reads TGTGCCAGCAGCTCGTCAGGGGGATTTTTGAACACTGAAGCTTTCTTT. This sequence encodes CASSSSGGFLNTEAFF. Full variable domain (remainder filled in from reference TRBV11-1 and TRBJ1-1): EAEVAQSPRYKITEKSQAVAFWCDPISGHATLYWYRQILGQGPELLVQFQDESVVDDSQLPKDRFSAERLKGVDSTLKIQPAELGDSAMYLCASSSSGGFLNTEAFFGQGTRLTVV.

The chain couples TRBV28 to TRBJ1-2; no clear D. The ends were cut back, 5 bases at V and 4 bases at J, with 8 bases in the middle. The CDR3 length is 12 residues. CDR1 MDHEN and CDR2 SYDVKM come from the germline V gene. The CDR3 region is CASSALSYGYTF. As DNA, the CDR3 is TGTGCCAGCAGTGCCCTCTCCTATGGCTACACCTTC.

With regard to this clone: At the DNA level, this CDR3 is encoded by other sequences in the same sample as well. The genes are TRBV14 and TRBJ2-3; no firm D call. This CDR3 spans 14 amino acids. V was shortened by 0 bases and J by 6 bases, with 10 bases between the two germline ends. Per germline, CDR1 SGHDN and CDR2 FVKESK. This chain's CDR3 is CASSQDWVGDTQYF. The CDR3, as DNA: TGTGCCAGCAGCCAAGACTGGGTGGGGGATACGCAGTATTTT.

The chain combines TRBV30 with TRBJ2-3; TRBD2 matches at 8 bases. The germline CDR1 and CDR2 sequences are GTSNPN and SVGIG (reference sequence). The CDR3 spans 14 residues. The V gene end was trimmed by 1 base and the J gene end by 0 bases; junction bases not matched to a gene: 0. The CDR3 loop reads CAWSASGSTDTQYF. CDR3 bases: TGTGCCTGGAGTGCTAGCGGGAGCACAGATACGCAGTATTTT.

The chain recombines TRBV27 with TRBJ2-1; D unclear. Germline CDR1 MNHEY, CDR2 SMNVEV (reference sequence). The CDR3 length is 15 residues. Trimming removed 1 base at V and 4 bases at J, with 11 bases between. CDR3 region: CASSLYLADYNEQFF. For the CDR3, the DNA is TGTGCCAGCAGTTTATATCTTGCGGATTACAATGAGCAGTTCTTC.